The text below deals with one TCR beta chain. The record originates from a study of blood T cell repertoires in COVID-19. Background on the study: Spain, Italy and the United States supplied samples that represented acute and convalescent COVID-19. Nucleic acid was either cDNA or gDNA, and it came from T cells, B-cell-depleted T cells, or PBMCs.

Per the original data handling: Counts of nucleated cells, estimated from reference gene primer amplification, were obtained. Assay: immunoSEQ multiplex PCR; the TCRdb copy retains only in-frame clones and omits some. V and J calls and clone size are copied from that table; D and trimming were computed from the DNA. The sample contains a few hundred thousand clones, 70% to 90% of which appear only once. Seattle patients were enrolled while actively infected and followed longitudinally. The clonotype comes from a woman in her thirties with COVID-19, enrolled during active disease. Sequences were obtained from peripheral blood.

The CDR3 loop reads CASSTSQRAWMGYTF. The CDR3 DNA reads TGTGCCAGCAGCACCTCACAGAGGGCCTGGATGGGCTACACCTTC. The V and J genes are TRBV7-2 and TRBJ1-2; D remains ambiguous. Germline CDR1 SGHTA, CDR2 FQGNSA. Trimming removed 5 bases from V and 8 bases from J, with 21 bases in between. The CDR3 is 15 amino acids.